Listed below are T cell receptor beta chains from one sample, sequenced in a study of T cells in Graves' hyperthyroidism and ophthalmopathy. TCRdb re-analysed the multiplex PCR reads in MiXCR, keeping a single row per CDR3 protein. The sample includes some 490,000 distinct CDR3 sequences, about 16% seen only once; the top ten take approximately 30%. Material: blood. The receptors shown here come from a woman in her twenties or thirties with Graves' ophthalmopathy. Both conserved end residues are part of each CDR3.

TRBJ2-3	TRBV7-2	CASSSAFSTDTQYF
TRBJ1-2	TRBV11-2	CASSLDAYGTGAGRYGYTF
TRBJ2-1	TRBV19	CASTPGQGASSYNEQFF
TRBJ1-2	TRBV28	CASSVWGGGYGYTF
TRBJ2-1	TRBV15	CATSRGLAGDEQFF
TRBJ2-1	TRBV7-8	CASSLRLREAEQFF
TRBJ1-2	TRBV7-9	CASSLNTGDYGYTF
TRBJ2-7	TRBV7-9	CASSPLEGFPYEQYF
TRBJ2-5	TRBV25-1	CASSSTALQRETQYF
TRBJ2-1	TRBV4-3	CASSQEDRTNEQFF
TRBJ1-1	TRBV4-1	CASRPDSNANTEAFF
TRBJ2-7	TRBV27	CASSFPGQNEQYF
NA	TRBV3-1	CASSQRTSGRKGGTQFF
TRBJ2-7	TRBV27	CASSPGFRRDSYEQYF
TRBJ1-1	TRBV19	CASRLGQGGTEAFF
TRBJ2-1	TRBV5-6	CASSPGVRDRNNEQFF
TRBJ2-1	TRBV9	CASSVVGQGNEQFF
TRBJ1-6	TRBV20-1	CSARVRGDNSPLHF
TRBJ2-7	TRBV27	CASSFRQGTWEQYF
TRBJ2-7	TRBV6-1	CASSITGDSYEQYF
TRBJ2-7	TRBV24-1	CATSDLGVPRGYEQYF
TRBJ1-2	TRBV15	CATEQGAGYGYTF
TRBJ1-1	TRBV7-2	CASSPAAHLLRGTEAFF
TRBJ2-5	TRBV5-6	CASSAFLPFETQYF
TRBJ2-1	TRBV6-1	CASSRSDGSYNEQFF
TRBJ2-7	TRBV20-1	CSAKTGGLFEQYF
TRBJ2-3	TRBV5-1	CASSLTRQSTDTQYF
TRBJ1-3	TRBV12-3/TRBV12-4	CASSQQGIGNTIYF
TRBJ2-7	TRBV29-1	CSVRGFSSYEQYF
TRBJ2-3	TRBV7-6	CASSLAGVEDTQYF
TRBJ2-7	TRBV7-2	CASSLVPSTDSYEQYF
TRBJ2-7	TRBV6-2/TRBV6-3	CASNELSYEQYF
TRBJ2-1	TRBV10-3	CAISVGGSSYNEQFF
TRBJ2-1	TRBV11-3	CASSPRMGGRAYNEQFF
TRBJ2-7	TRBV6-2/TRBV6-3	CASTHPPGQGAYEQYF
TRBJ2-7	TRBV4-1	CASSHTYPGLEQYF
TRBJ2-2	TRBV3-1	CASSPRRGLNTGELFF
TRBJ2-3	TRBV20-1	CSANPRSLDTQYF
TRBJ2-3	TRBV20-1	CSASRDARLAGSTDTQYF
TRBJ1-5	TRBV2	CASSEAVGRQPQHF
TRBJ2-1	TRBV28	CASSSPASGHNEQFF
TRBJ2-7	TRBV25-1	CASSESLGGAGFEQYF
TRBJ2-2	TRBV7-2	CASNSRLRANTGELFF
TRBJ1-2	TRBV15	CATSRDLPASPNYGYTF
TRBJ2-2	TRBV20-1	CSASFREKSLTGELFF
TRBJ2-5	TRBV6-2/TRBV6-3	CASSSHPQETQYF
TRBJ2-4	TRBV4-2	CASSQAKTGTSGRERNIQYF
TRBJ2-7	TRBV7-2	CASSLKEREQYF
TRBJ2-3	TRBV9	CASTPYGTATDTQYF
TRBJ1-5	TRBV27	CASSSVLRDPNQPQHF
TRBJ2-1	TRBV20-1	CSASIPGTSGWGEQFF
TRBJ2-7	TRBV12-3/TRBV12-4	CASSLEGGYEQYF
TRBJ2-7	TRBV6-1	CASSPRDRKGYEQYF
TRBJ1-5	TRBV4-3	CASSRRQGQPQHF
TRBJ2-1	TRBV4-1	CASSQEPATRTNEQFF
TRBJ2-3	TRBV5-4	CASSFPLGGEADTQYF
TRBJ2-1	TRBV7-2	CASSLVGWDNEQFF
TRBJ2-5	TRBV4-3	CASSQDLGRLKETRYF
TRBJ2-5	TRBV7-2	CASSLVAGAGVSQETQYF
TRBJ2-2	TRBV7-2	CASSSGTSGYGELFF